The rows below give T cell receptor beta chains drawn from one sample of a study of blood T cell repertoires in COVID-19. Data came from immunoSEQ multiplex PCR; TCRdb stores just in-frame clones and leaves some out. This table has more than 80,000 clones, about 85% appearing once. The sequenced sample was peripheral blood. Every receptor here comes from an older woman with acute or convalescent COVID-19. Each CDR3 is given with its conserved first and last residue. The D gene is left open where the match is weak. Size is stated for part of the rows, as once, few or many counts, or as a class when the clone is expanded.

d_gene: NA
v_gene: TRBV11-3
j_gene: TRBJ1-2
abundance: NA
CDR3nt: TGTGCCAGCAGCTTAGAGGTTTTTGGGGCGCCTGAAAGTCTTATGGCTCACACCTTC
CDR3aa: CASSLEVFGAPESLMAHTF

d_gene: TRBD1
v_gene: TRBV28
j_gene: TRBJ1-6
abundance: NA
CDR3nt: TGTGCCAGCAGTTTAATGGGACAGTATAATTCACCCCTCCACTTT
CDR3aa: CASSLMGQYNSPLHF

d_gene: NA
v_gene: TRBV5-5
j_gene: TRBJ1-1
abundance: NA
CDR3nt: TGTGCCAGCTTCGTGGGGGCAGTCACTGAAGCTTTCTTT
CDR3aa: CASFVGAVTEAFF

d_gene: TRBD1
v_gene: TRBV12-5
j_gene: TRBJ2-1
abundance: NA
CDR3nt: TGTGCTAGTGGTTTGGTACTGGGACAGAGAAATGAGCAGTTCTTC
CDR3aa: CASGLVLGQRNEQFF

d_gene: NA
v_gene: TRBV6-5
j_gene: TRBJ2-5
abundance: NA
CDR3nt: TGTGCCAGCAGTCCCTGGGGGGTGGCGGAGACCCAGTACTTC
CDR3aa: CASSPWGVAETQYF

d_gene: NA
v_gene: TRBV5-5
j_gene: TRBJ2-1
abundance: NA
CDR3nt: TGTGCCAGCAGCTCTGGGGCTAGGGCTGGTGGCGATGAGCAGTTCTTC
CDR3aa: CASSSGARAGGDEQFF

d_gene: NA
v_gene: TRBV5-4
j_gene: TRBJ2-7
abundance: NA
CDR3nt: TGTGCCTCTCAGCAATTAGGGGGTACCTCCTACGAGCAGTACTTC
CDR3aa: CASQQLGGTSYEQYF

d_gene: TRBD1
v_gene: TRBV28
j_gene: TRBJ1-1
abundance: NA
CDR3nt: TGTGCCAGCAGCCAGCTTCGGACAGGGGGCTGGACTGAAGCTTTCTTT
CDR3aa: CASSQLRTGGWTEAFF

d_gene: NA
v_gene: TRBV20-1
j_gene: TRBJ2-5
abundance: NA
CDR3nt: TGCAGTCAAGCGGGTCAAGAGACCCAGTACTTC
CDR3aa: CSQAGQETQYF

d_gene: NA
v_gene: TRBV27
j_gene: TRBJ1-6
abundance: NA
CDR3nt: TGTGCCAGCAGTTTATCGGGAGACTCACCCCTCCACTTT
CDR3aa: CASSLSGDSPLHF

d_gene: NA
v_gene: TRBV5-1
j_gene: TRBJ2-3
abundance: NA
CDR3nt: TGCGCCAGCAGCCCAGGCGGGCCGCCAGACACGCAGTATTTT
CDR3aa: CASSPGGPPDTQYF

d_gene: TRBD1
v_gene: TRBV19
j_gene: TRBJ1-2
abundance: few
CDR3nt: TGTGCCAGTAGTATGACAGGGGACTATGGCTACACCTTC
CDR3aa: CASSMTGDYGYTF

d_gene: TRBD1
v_gene: TRBV5-1
j_gene: TRBJ1-1
abundance: NA
CDR3nt: TGCGCCAGCAGCGGGGGACAGGGGAACACTGAAGCTTTCTTT
CDR3aa: CASSGGQGNTEAFF

d_gene: NA
v_gene: TRBV5-1
j_gene: TRBJ1-2
abundance: NA
CDR3nt: TGCGCCAGCGGGGACTTCCTTAACTATGGCTACACCTTC
CDR3aa: CASGDFLNYGYTF

d_gene: NA
v_gene: TRBV9
j_gene: TRBJ1-3
abundance: NA
CDR3nt: TGTGCCAGCAGCGTAGGACAGGTTGATAGGGCCTCTGGAAACACCATATATTTT
CDR3aa: CASSVGQVDRASGNTIYF

d_gene: TRBD2
v_gene: TRBV6-5
j_gene: TRBJ2-3
abundance: NA
CDR3nt: TGTGCCAGCGGATCCGGCGGGGGGTTCACAGATACGCAGTATTTT
CDR3aa: CASGSGGGFTDTQYF

d_gene: TRBD1
v_gene: TRBV4-1
j_gene: TRBJ1-2
abundance: NA
CDR3nt: TGCGCCAGCAGCCAAGACGGGACAGGGAGCGACTATGGCTACACCTTC
CDR3aa: CASSQDGTGSDYGYTF

d_gene: TRBD2
v_gene: TRBV7-3
j_gene: TRBJ2-3
abundance: NA
CDR3nt: TGTGCCAGCAGCCCCACGTCACTAGCGGGGGGGACAGATACGCAGTATTTT
CDR3aa: CASSPTSLAGGTDTQYF

d_gene: NA
v_gene: TRBV11-3
j_gene: TRBJ2-7
abundance: NA
CDR3nt: TGTGCCAGCAGCTTAGCCGGGGACTCCTACGAGCAGTACTTC
CDR3aa: CASSLAGDSYEQYF

d_gene: NA
v_gene: TRBV28
j_gene: TRBJ1-2
abundance: NA
CDR3nt: TGTGCCTCCGGGTCCTATGGCTACACCTTC
CDR3aa: CASGSYGYTF

d_gene: NA
v_gene: TRBV13
j_gene: TRBJ1-1
abundance: few
CDR3nt: TGTGCCAGCAGCTTAGCGGGGGGGCTCGGGATGAACACTGAAGCTTTCTTT
CDR3aa: CASSLAGGLGMNTEAFF

d_gene: TRBD1
v_gene: TRBV9
j_gene: TRBJ1-2
abundance: NA
CDR3nt: TGTGCCAGCAGCCGGGACAGCCACTATGGCTACACCTTC
CDR3aa: CASSRDSHYGYTF

d_gene: NA
v_gene: TRBV7-2
j_gene: TRBJ1-5
abundance: few
CDR3nt: TGTGCCAGCAGCTATCGGACTGGTGGGGATAGCAATCAGCCCCAGCATTTT
CDR3aa: CASSYRTGGDSNQPQHF

d_gene: NA
v_gene: TRBV2
j_gene: TRBJ1-1
abundance: NA
CDR3nt: TGTGCCAGCAGCGGGTGGGAGGACACTGAAGCTTTCTTT
CDR3aa: CASSGWEDTEAFF

d_gene: TRBD1
v_gene: TRBV6-5
j_gene: TRBJ1-1
abundance: NA
CDR3nt: TGTGCCAGCAGTATACAGGGGTCGGACACTGAAGCTTTCTTT
CDR3aa: CASSIQGSDTEAFF

d_gene: NA
v_gene: TRBV11-3
j_gene: TRBJ1-1
abundance: NA
CDR3nt: TGTGCCAGCAGCTTATATACGGTTGGTGAAGCTTTCTTT
CDR3aa: CASSLYTVGEAFF

d_gene: TRBD1
v_gene: TRBV24-1
j_gene: TRBJ1-5
abundance: once
CDR3nt: TGTGCCACCAGTGATACCCGACAGGGAGATCAGCCCCAGCATTTT
CDR3aa: CATSDTRQGDQPQHF

d_gene: TRBD2
v_gene: TRBV6-6
j_gene: TRBJ2-7
abundance: NA
CDR3nt: TGTGCCAGCAGTTTCCGGGGGGGAATAAACGAGCAGTACTTC
CDR3aa: CASSFRGGINEQYF

d_gene: NA
v_gene: TRBV5-1
j_gene: TRBJ2-2
abundance: few
CDR3nt: TGCGCCAGCAGCTTAGAACTAGCTGTCACCGGGGAGCTGTTTTTT
CDR3aa: CASSLELAVTGELFF

d_gene: TRBD1
v_gene: TRBV10-1
j_gene: TRBJ1-1
abundance: NA
CDR3nt: TGCGCCAGCAGCGAGGGACAGGGGACTGAAGCTTTCTTT
CDR3aa: CASSEGQGTEAFF

d_gene: NA
v_gene: TRBV3-1/TRBV3-2
j_gene: TRBJ1-1
abundance: NA
CDR3nt: TGTGCCAGCAGCCAAGATAGCCAGCCGAACACTGAAGCTTTCTTT
CDR3aa: CASSQDSQPNTEAFF

d_gene: TRBD2
v_gene: TRBV5-4
j_gene: TRBJ2-2
abundance: NA
CDR3nt: TGTGCCAGCAGCTTCCCAGCGGGGGCAATCACCGGGGAGCTGTTTTTT
CDR3aa: CASSFPAGAITGELFF

d_gene: TRBD2
v_gene: TRBV28
j_gene: TRBJ2-1
abundance: NA
CDR3nt: TGTGCCAGCAGGGACGGGGGGGCTTCGAATGAGCAGTTCTTC
CDR3aa: CASRDGGASNEQFF

d_gene: TRBD1
v_gene: TRBV7-2
j_gene: TRBJ1-2
abundance: NA
CDR3nt: TGTGCCAGCAGCGAAGACAGGGGTTCTAACTATGGCTACACCTTC
CDR3aa: CASSEDRGSNYGYTF

d_gene: NA
v_gene: TRBV6-5
j_gene: TRBJ1-2
abundance: few
CDR3nt: TGTGCCAGCACCTACGAGCCATCGGGGTCGGGAGGCTACACCTTC
CDR3aa: CASTYEPSGSGGYTF

d_gene: TRBD1
v_gene: TRBV4-1
j_gene: TRBJ1-1
abundance: NA
CDR3nt: TGCGCCAGCAGCCAAGATCCGGACAGGGAGGTGAACACTGAAGCTTTCTTT
CDR3aa: CASSQDPDREVNTEAFF

d_gene: NA
v_gene: TRBV18
j_gene: TRBJ2-7
abundance: NA
CDR3nt: TGTGCCAGCTCACCACCGACAAACGAGCAGTACTTC
CDR3aa: CASSPPTNEQYF

d_gene: NA
v_gene: TRBV7-2
j_gene: TRBJ2-3
abundance: NA
CDR3nt: TGTGCCAGCAGCTTAGCCCTGTACACAGATACGCAGTATTTT
CDR3aa: CASSLALYTDTQYF